The present T cell receptor (beta chain) was sequenced within a study of cytomegalovirus exposure and HLA in healthy donors listed by TCRdb under 2017. About the investigation overall: An earlier analysis of approximately 550 of the donors reported 250 to 350 Gb of sequence data and 120 million or so unique TCR beta sequences from about 200 million T cells. An early release that covered several hundred HLA-typed donors contained about 300 gigabases of sequencing data and tens of millions of unique TCR sequences. Of the approximately 400 genotyped donors, 65% to 90% were placed in the genetic ancestry cluster associated with self-reported Caucasian donors. The study aimed to test whether signatures of past pathogen exposure could be identified by cataloging public T cell receptors. Using immunosequencing, the study profiled T cell repertoires from 500 to 800 subjects and related those repertoires to cytomegalovirus serostatus. Besides the first cohort of 666 subjects, a separate validation cohort made up of around 120 different subjects was used. To predict cytomegalovirus infection status, the study combined high-throughput TCR immunosequencing, statistical association of individual TCRs with disease status, and machine learning. To study patterns of TCR occurrence, a later analysis re-analyzed previously published TCR beta repertoires from around 700 donors and added high-resolution HLA genotyping. In the later analysis, no new phenotypic data were used to find candidate immune exposures; instead, reliance was placed on TCR beta sequences and their occurrence across donors. In an earlier analysis of 550 to 700 of the donors, high-throughput TCR beta sequencing was used to judge whether each TCR beta V gene segment behaved as functional or pseudogenic. Donor age, sex, ethnicity and CMV serostatus were compiled together with the repertoire data. Genome-wide SNP genotypes for about 55% of the 666 donors were used in a later genetic analysis, which treated that subset as a discovery cohort. All discovery cohort repertoires had been generated on a single sequencing platform. Class I and class II HLA loci were covered by the typing at four-digit resolution. The number of donors typed differed by locus, with roughly 620-630 for A, B, C, DRB1 and DQB1, roughly 520 for DQA1, about 610 for DPA1, and 450 to 480 for DPB1. A handful of DR-DQ haplotypes were handled as single units for association and clustering because linkage in the cohort was strong. Among 300 to 500 genotyped donors of the cohort, an average of around 250,000 unique TCR beta nucleotide sequences was sequenced per donor, of which about 20% were non-productive.

Study-wide findings and limitations: A later analysis found that most CMV-associated TCR beta chains appeared HLA-restricted, with HLA associations seemingly driven largely by CMV exposure. The earlier analysis of nearly 600 of the donors excluded roughly 17 rarely observed V segments, including chromosome 9 orphons, because counts were too low. Several of the top co-occurrence clusters appeared to be linked to parvovirus B19, influenza, CMV and Epstein-Barr virus, according to a later analysis. Because the 87-base-pair reads could not distinguish some IMGT-functional V segments, including TRBV6-2 and TRBV6-3, those segments were excluded. An earlier analysis of approximately 500 of the donors showed that most TCR beta V segments appeared in productive rearrangements either about 90% or about 30% of the time, which broadly matched IMGT annotations. The only immune exposure information available for the cohort was CMV serostatus. A further reported finding was that TCR beta sequences accurately predicted the HLA-A and HLA-B alleles for most subjects in the first cohort. In a later analysis, HLA-associated TCR beta chains were found to be more clonally expanded and to have lower generation probabilities than equally common non-associated chains. This cohort had only TCR beta chains sequenced, and the lack of alpha or paired-chain data limited which features could be detected. Because HLA typing was missing for some donors at each locus, association tests included only the typed subset. A later analysis associated 16,951 TCR beta sequences with specific HLA alleles at a false discovery rate of 0.05. When HLA alleles, especially DR and DQ, strongly co-occurred, TCR associations were difficult to assign to individual alleles. Presence/absence analyses assumed roughly uniform sequencing depth across donors, an assumption that may not hold. A cluster of highly shared sequence variants was judged likely to represent a technical artifact of the sequencing pipeline. Linkage disequilibrium might explain the correlated functional status among segregating V segments, but an unknown experimental factor could not be ruled out. The study gave a list of some 150 TCR beta chains associated with cytomegalovirus. In vitro tests confirmed that three of the cytomegalovirus-associated TCR beta chains recognize cytomegalovirus antigens. A later analysis found that TCR association rates varied across HLA loci, with DRB1 alleles showing the most associated TCRs and HLA-C alleles the fewest. Cytomegalovirus status was reported to be diagnosed by the classifier with high specificity and sensitivity in both the original and validation cohorts. Compared with the roughly 670-donor mean, donors in an Asian-associated ancestry cluster had fewer N-insertions in productive TCRs, according to a later genetic analysis. Most TCR sequences were seen in very few donors, while some public TCRs were found in many individuals. In a later genetic analysis, a missense DCLRE1C variant was associated with V-gene and J-gene trimming of TCR beta chains, and the association was replicated in an independent cohort. It was suggested by the authors that the approach could potentially be generalized to other disease states and immunological phenotypes.

Library preparation used the immunoSEQ multiplex PCR assay. For the multiplex PCR, a mixture combining 60 forward primers for TCR Vbeta segments and 13 reverse primers for TCR Jbeta segments was used. Amplification of the CDR3 region of rearranged TCR beta genes was performed with a multiplex PCR assay on genomic DNA. Amplified TCR beta libraries were sequenced as 87-base-pair reads on the Illumina HiSeq System. Turning to the authors' computational methods: Across the roughly 600 repertoires, a later analysis counted around 80 million unique TCR beta chains, around 11 million of which were shared by at least two donors. To remove PCR and sequencing errors, raw reads were error-corrected and collapsed into unique sequences using a nearest-neighbor algorithm that merged closely related sequences. V, D and J gene segments were assigned by aligning CDR3 sequences to IMGT reference sequences. For a sequence to be retained, a match of at least six nucleotides was required to both a V gene segment and a J gene segment. Rearrangements were classified as productive when the CDR3 lacked stop codons and remained in frame with V and J, and all other rearrangements were classified as non-productive. Following IMGT convention, CDR3 was defined as the stretch from the second conserved V-encoded cysteine to the conserved J-encoded phenylalanine. The earlier analysis of some 600 of the donors excluded sequences that lacked an unambiguous match to a single V gene segment. An earlier analysis of 500 to 700 of the donors classified V segments as functional when productive rearrangements were above 56.7% and as segregating when the standard deviation between donors was above 5%. A statistical classification framework was built for diagnosing cytomegalovirus status from the catalog of TCR beta chain sequences. A later analysis assigned V and J genes by comparing TCR nucleotide sequences with IMGT/GENE-DB human TR gene sequences. The TCRdist pipeline was used in a later analysis to assign CDR3 sequences and most-parsimonious VDJ recombination scenarios. A later analysis defined each TCR beta chain by its CDR3 amino acid sequence plus V-gene family, and excluded reads lacking a unique V-gene family. A later analysis removed 592 highly shared, low-generation-probability nucleotide sequences to deal with suspected cross-contamination and a sequencing artifact. In a later analysis, a clonal expansion index was calculated for each public chain from normalized within-repertoire ranks of inferred template counts. In a later analysis, generation probabilities were computed with a VDJ recombination model fitted to out-of-frame rearrangements, and the resulting probabilities were checked against IGoR. Hypergeometric tests were used in a later analysis to score TCR-TCR, TCR-HLA and TCR-CMV co-occurrence, with a repertoire-size bias correction applied to the TCR pairs. False discovery rates were estimated in a later analysis by permuting HLA or CMV assignments 20 times. In a later analysis, co-occurring TCRs were grouped using DBSCAN, and TCRdist sequence similarity was added for clustering within HLA-allele-positive subsets. Co-occurrence clustering excluded repertoires with fewer than 30,000 or more than 120,000 public chains, plus five with anomalous nucleotide sharing. Imported from immuneACCESS, the table was reduced by TCRdb to in-frame sequences with V and J called. These copies leave out some clones; in studies compared against another copy, an unresolved V gene accounts for under half, and the cause of the remainder is not known. V and J calls plus clone size are reproduced from that table; the DNA served to infer D and trimming. This sample has around 130,000 clones in its table, and approximately 80% of those were observed once. The ten largest clonotypes hold about 1.5% of the sample.

The cohort consisted of 650 to 700 healthy bone marrow donors. All cohort members were sampled while nominally healthy, although unrecorded immune exposures were likely present. The donor was CMV seronegative and was included in the group of 352 seronegative cohort members. A peripheral blood sample was provided by each donor, and peripheral blood mononuclear cells were used for TCR beta sequencing. The Qiagen DNeasy Blood Extraction Kit was used to extract genomic DNA from the blood cell samples. Based on the germline V gene, the CDR1 and CDR2 sequences are SGHVS and FQNEAQ. The CDR3 measures 17 amino acids from cysteine to phenylalanine. Here the CDR3 DNA is all that survives: 51 bases in frame from base 1. Unmatched junction bases come to 15, with V trimmed by 6 bases and J by 9 bases. In the case of this clone: The antigen this receptor binds is unknown. Within one base of it there is no much larger clone, and no base qualities were kept.

The chain is made from TRBV7-8 and TRBJ2-1; TRBD2 fits 12 bases in the junction. The sequenced sample was PBMCs. The sequence came from a woman between 18 and 30 years old in good health and CMV-seronegative. The DNA is TGTGCCAGCAGTAAGGACGCCCGTAGACTAGCGGGAGTTGAGCAGTTCTTC. Its translation reads: CASSKDARRLAGVEQFF.